Presented here are 10 T cell receptor beta chains from one specimen sequenced in a study of control samples from healthy donors and cancer patients. Repertoires were generated with immunoSEQ multiplex PCR, while TCRdb's copy carries only in-frame clones and drops some. This sample has under 100,000 clones, with roughly 90% found just once. The material sequenced was blood. The receptors originated from a woman in her seventies in good health.

The chain couples TRBV12-3 or TRBV12-4 to TRBJ2-5; D unresolved. The V end lost 1 base, the J end lost 5 bases, and 5 bases lay between the germline ends. The CDR3 extends over 12 amino acids. The CDR3 region is CASSLEGETQYF. The CDR3 region has the DNA TGTGCCAGCAGTTTAGAAGGGGAGACCCAGTACTTC.

This clone was found a few times. The chain links TRBV6-5 to TRBJ1-5; maybe TRBD1 (5 bases). This CDR3 has 14 residues. Trimming shortened V by 6 bases and J by 6 bases, and 15 bases separated the two germline ends. Looked up from germline, CDR1 is MNHEY and CDR2 is SVGAGI. As DNA, the CDR3 is TGTGCCAGCAGCCCCCGCCGGGGCGGTCAGCCCCAGCATTTT. It translates to CASSPRRGGQPQHF.

In DNA, the CDR3 is TGTGCCTGGAGTGTGGAAACCGGGACGGCGAACACTGAAGCTTTCTTT. As protein: CAWSVETGTANTEAFF. V and J are TRBV30 and TRBJ1-1, with D perhaps matching TRBD1 (5 bases). The V gene lost 0 bases and the J gene lost 1 base, with 15 bases spanning the gap. Germline assignment: CDR1 GTSNPN and CDR2 SVGIG (reference sequence). The CDR3 runs 16 residues.

The genes are TRBV4-1 and TRBJ2-1, with D possibly being TRBD1 (5 bases). The germline gives CDR1 MGHRA, CDR2 YSYEKL. V was clipped by 0 bases and J by 7 bases, with 13 bases between them. The CDR3 consists of 15 residues. The CDR3 DNA reads TGCGCCAGCAGCCAAGATCTTCCGGCAGGGAATGAGCAGTTCTTC. This gives the protein CASSQDLPAGNEQFF.

V and J are TRBV6-5 and TRBJ1-2; D gene unclear. The CDR3 covers 12 residues. The V gene lost 4 bases and the J gene lost 2 bases, with 5 bases spanning the gap. CDR1 is MNHEY, CDR2 SVGAGI, per germline. The CDR3 spells CASSSQNYGYTF. For the CDR3, the DNA is TGTGCCAGCAGTTCTCAGAACTATGGCTACACCTTC.

V usage is TRBV10-2 and J usage is TRBJ1-2, with TRBD1 matching over 10 bases. Losses at the gene ends were 6 bases for V and 1 base for J; bases not matched to a gene: 5. CDR1 is WSHSY, CDR2 SAAADI, per germline. The CDR3 length is 15 residues. The chain's CDR3 is CASREGQGVNYGYTF. In DNA form, the CDR3 reads TGCGCCAGCAGGGAAGGACAGGGGGTTAACTATGGCTACACCTTC.

This clone has just one count. This rearrangement joins TRBV3-1 (or the pseudogene TRBV3-2) to TRBJ1-2; possible D gene TRBD1, 6 bases. V shed 6 bases and J shed 7 bases, with 15 bases lying between them. CDR1 and CDR2 (germline): LGHDT, YNNKEL (reference sequence). CDR3 size: 13 residues. The CDR3 nucleotides read TGTGCCAGCAGTCCGGACAGACCCACTGGCTACACCTTC. This gives the protein CASSPDRPTGYTF.

The rearrangement links TRBV30 to TRBJ1-2; D uncertain. Trimming stripped 3 bases from V and 4 bases from J, with 9 bases between. The germline CDR1 and CDR2 sequences are GTSNPN and SVGIG (reference sequence). The CDR3 runs to 12 residues. CDR3 nucleotide sequence: TGTGCCTGGAGAGCAGCGGCCTATGGCTACACCTTC. Protein product: CAWRAAAYGYTF.

The chain is built from TRBV11-2 and TRBJ2-1; D remains ambiguous. Germline V lookup: CDR1 SGHAT, CDR2 FQNNGV. CDR3 length: 12 amino acids. The V end was cut by 0 bases, the J end by 9 bases, with 6 bases between. The CDR3 loop is CASSLELGEQFF. In DNA form, the CDR3 reads TGTGCCAGCAGCTTAGAACTGGGTGAGCAGTTCTTC.

This rearrangement joins TRBV5-1 to TRBJ1-1, with a tentative D call TRBD1 (6 bases). Trimming took off 6 bases at V and 1 base at J, with 16 bases between the two ends. Germline CDR1 SGHRS, CDR2 YFSETQ. The CDR3 extends over 15 amino acids. As DNA, the CDR3 is TGCGCCAGCACCCCGGGGGCACAGGGGAACACTGAAGCTTTCTTT. Translation gives CASTPGAQGNTEAFF.